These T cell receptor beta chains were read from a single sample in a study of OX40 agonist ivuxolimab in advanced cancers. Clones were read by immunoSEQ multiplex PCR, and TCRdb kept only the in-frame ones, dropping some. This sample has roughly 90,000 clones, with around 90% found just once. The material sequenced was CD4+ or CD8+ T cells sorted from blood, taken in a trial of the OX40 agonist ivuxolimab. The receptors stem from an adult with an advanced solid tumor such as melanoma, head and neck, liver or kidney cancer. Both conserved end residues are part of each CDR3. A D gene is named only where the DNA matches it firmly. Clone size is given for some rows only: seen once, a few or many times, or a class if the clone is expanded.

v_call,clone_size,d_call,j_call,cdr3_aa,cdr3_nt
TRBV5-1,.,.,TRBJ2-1,CASSSGSSSYNEQFF,TGCGCCAGCAGCTCTGGTAGCAGCTCCTACAATGAGCAGTTCTTC
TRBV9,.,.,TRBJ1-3,CASSVFGGVSGNTIYF,TGTGCCAGCAGCGTATTCGGGGGGGTGTCCGGAAACACCATATATTTT
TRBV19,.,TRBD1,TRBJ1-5,CASSGGQGLLSNQPQHF,TGTGCCAGTAGTGGGGGACAGGGACTTCTTAGCAATCAGCCCCAGCATTTT
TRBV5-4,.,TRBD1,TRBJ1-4,CASSPDRGTNEKLFF,TGTGCCAGCAGCCCCGACAGGGGAACTAATGAAAAACTGTTTTTT
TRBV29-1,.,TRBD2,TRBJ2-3,CSVDWTSGRDTQYF,TGCAGCGTTGACTGGACTAGCGGGAGGGATACGCAGTATTTT
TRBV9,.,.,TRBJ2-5,CASSVDVQLETQYF,TGTGCCAGCAGCGTAGACGTCCAGTTGGAGACCCAGTACTTC
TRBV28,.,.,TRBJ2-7,CASSRGYEQYF,TGTGCCAGCAGTCGAGGCTACGAGCAGTACTTC
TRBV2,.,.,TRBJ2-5,CASSQQETQYF,TGTGCCAGCAGTCAACAAGAGACCCAGTACTTC
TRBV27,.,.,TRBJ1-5,CASGPYQPQHF,TGTGCCAGCGGCCCTTACCAGCCCCAGCATTTT
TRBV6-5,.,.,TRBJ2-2,CASSYAGGGELFF,TGTGCCAGCAGTTACGCTGGTGGCGGGGAGCTGTTTTTT
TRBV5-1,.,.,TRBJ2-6,CASSLESYLSGANVLTF,TGCGCCAGCAGCTTGGAGAGCTACCTCTCTGGGGCCAACGTCCTGACTTTC
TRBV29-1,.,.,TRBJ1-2,CSSYSFGKGYTF,TGCAGCTCTTATTCATTCGGGAAGGGCTACACCTTC
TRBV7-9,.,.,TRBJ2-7,CASSSGQISYEQYF,TGTGCCAGCAGCTCAGGACAGATCTCCTACGAGCAGTACTTC
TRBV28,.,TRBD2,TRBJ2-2,CASRGRAITGELFF,TGTGCCAGTCGCGGGAGGGCCATCACCGGGGAGCTGTTTTTT
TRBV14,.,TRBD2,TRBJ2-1,CASSQGLAGLHNEQFF,TGTGCCAGCAGCCAGGGACTAGCGGGCCTCCACAATGAGCAGTTCTTC
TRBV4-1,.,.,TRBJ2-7,CASSHTGEGSYEQYF,TGCGCCAGCAGCCACACAGGGGAGGGCTCCTACGAGCAGTACTTC
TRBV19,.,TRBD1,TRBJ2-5,CASSIGTAGGKEETQYF,TGTGCCAGTAGTATAGGAACGGCAGGGGGCAAGGAAGAGACCCAGTACTTC
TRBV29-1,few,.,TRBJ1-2,CSVEAGYPNYGYTF,TGCAGCGTTGAGGCAGGATACCCTAACTATGGCTACACCTTC
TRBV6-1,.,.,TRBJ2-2,CASHARADTGELFF,TGTGCCAGCCATGCGAGGGCGGACACCGGGGAGCTGTTTTTT
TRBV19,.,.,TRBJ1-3,CASSLDGLLSGNTIYF,TGTGCCAGTAGCTTGGACGGTCTTCTCTCTGGAAACACCATATATTTT
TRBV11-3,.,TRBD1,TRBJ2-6,CASSLDDRAGANVLTF,TGTGCCAGCAGCTTAGACGACAGGGCTGGGGCCAACGTCCTGACTTTC
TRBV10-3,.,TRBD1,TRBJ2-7,CAIGTGAEQYF,TGTGCCATCGGGACAGGAGCGGAGCAGTACTTC
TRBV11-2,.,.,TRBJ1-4,CASSLVTYNEKLFF,TGTGCCAGCAGCTTAGTTACATATAATGAAAAACTGTTTTTT
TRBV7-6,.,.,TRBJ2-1,CASRSSYNEQFF,TGTGCCAGTCGGAGCTCCTACAATGAGCAGTTCTTC
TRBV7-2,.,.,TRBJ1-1,CASSFLQDTEAFF,TGTGCCAGCAGCTTTCTACAGGACACTGAAGCTTTCTTT
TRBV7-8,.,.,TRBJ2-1,CASRVKKGISYNEQFF,TGTGCCAGCAGAGTTAAAAAGGGTATCTCCTACAATGAGCAGTTCTTC
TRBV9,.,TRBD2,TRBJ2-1,CASSVGGLADYNEQFF,TGTGCCAGCAGCGTAGGTGGACTAGCGGACTACAATGAGCAGTTCTTC
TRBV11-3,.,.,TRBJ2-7,CASSLRTASEQYF,TGTGCCAGCAGCTTAAGAACGGCGAGCGAGCAGTACTTC
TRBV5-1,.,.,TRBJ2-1,CASSLFPTSSSYNEQFF,TGCGCCAGCAGCTTGTTTCCCACTTCCTCCTCCTACAATGAGCAGTTCTTC
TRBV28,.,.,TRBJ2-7,CASSINYEQYF,TGTGCCAGCAGTATAAACTACGAGCAGTACTTC
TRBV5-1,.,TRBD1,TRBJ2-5,CASRSTRGQETQYF,TGCGCCAGCAGGAGTACCAGGGGGCAAGAGACCCAGTACTTC
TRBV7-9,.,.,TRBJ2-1,CASSLGFGVSSYNEQFF,TGTGCCAGCAGCTTAGGGTTCGGGGTGAGCTCCTACAATGAGCAGTTCTTC
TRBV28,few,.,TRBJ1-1,CASSFTWNTEAFF,TGTGCCAGCAGTTTTACCTGGAACACTGAAGCTTTCTTT
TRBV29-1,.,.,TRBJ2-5,CSVGGFGETQYF,TGCAGCGTCGGAGGGTTTGGGGAGACCCAGTACTTC
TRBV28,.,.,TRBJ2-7,CASSLYSAYEQYF,TGTGCCAGCAGTTTATATAGTGCGTACGAGCAGTACTTC
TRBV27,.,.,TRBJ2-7,CASSLSIASEQYF,TGTGCCAGCAGTTTATCGATCGCATCCGAGCAGTACTTC
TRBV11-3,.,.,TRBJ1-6,CASSLENSPLHF,TGTGCCAGCAGCTTAGAGAATTCACCCCTCCACTTT
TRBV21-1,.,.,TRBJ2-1,CASSKRPLAEAPYNEQFF,TGTGCCAGCAGCAAAAGGCCCCTAGCGGAAGCGCCCTACAATGAGCAGTTCTTC
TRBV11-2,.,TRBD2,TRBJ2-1,CASSFNRRAGPRNEQFF,TGTGCCAGCAGCTTTAACCGCCGAGCGGGGCCCCGAAATGAGCAGTTCTTC
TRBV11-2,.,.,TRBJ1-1,CASSLERAGTEAFF,TGTGCCAGCAGCTTAGAGAGGGCGGGGACTGAAGCTTTCTTT
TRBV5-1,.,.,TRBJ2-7,CASSFAPSYEQYF,TGCGCCAGCAGCTTCGCCCCCTCCTACGAGCAGTACTTC
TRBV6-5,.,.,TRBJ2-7,CASRGGAYEQYF,TGTGCCAGCAGAGGAGGGGCCTACGAGCAGTACTTC
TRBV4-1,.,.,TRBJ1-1,CASSQEGDGTEAFF,TGCGCCAGCAGCCAAGAGGGGGACGGCACTGAAGCTTTCTTT
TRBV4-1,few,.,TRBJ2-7,CASSQDTYEQYF,TGCGCCAGCAGCCAAGACACCTACGAGCAGTACTTC
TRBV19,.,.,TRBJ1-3,CASSIVVDGNTIYF,TGTGCCAGTAGTATAGTGGTTGATGGAAACACCATATATTTT
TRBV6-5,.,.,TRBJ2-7,CASSYPGHSYEQYF,TGTGCCAGCAGTTACCCGGGACACTCCTACGAGCAGTACTTC
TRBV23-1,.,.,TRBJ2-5,CASSPRLSATQETQYF,TGCGCCAGCAGTCCCCGGTTAAGCGCGACCCAAGAGACCCAGTACTTC
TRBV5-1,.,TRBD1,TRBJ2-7,CASSFQGAYEQYF,TGCGCCAGCAGCTTTCAGGGGGCCTACGAGCAGTACTTC
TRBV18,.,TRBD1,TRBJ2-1,CASSLRQGAYNEQFF,TGTGCCAGCTCACTTCGACAGGGGGCCTACAATGAGCAGTTCTTC
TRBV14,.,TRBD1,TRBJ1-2,CASSQEPRGNYGYTF,TGTGCCAGCAGCCAAGAGCCCAGGGGGAACTATGGCTACACCTTC
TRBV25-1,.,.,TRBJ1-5,CASSESAGDTQPQHF,TGTGCCAGCAGTGAATCGGCAGGGGACACTCAGCCCCAGCATTTT
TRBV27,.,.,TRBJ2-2,CASSSDTRNTGELFF,TGTGCCAGCAGTTCGGACACAAGGAACACCGGGGAGCTGTTTTTT
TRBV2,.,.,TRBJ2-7,CASSEGVGFTYEQYF,TGTGCCAGCAGTGAGGGGGTAGGGTTTACCTACGAGCAGTACTTC
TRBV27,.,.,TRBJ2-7,CASGQSHEQYF,TGTGCCAGCGGACAGTCCCACGAGCAGTACTTC
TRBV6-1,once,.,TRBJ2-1,CASSDWAPWNEQFF,TGTGCCAGCAGTGATTGGGCCCCGTGGAATGAGCAGTTCTTC
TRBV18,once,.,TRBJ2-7,CASSPPSYEQYF,TGTGCCAGCTCACCGCCCTCCTACGAGCAGTACTTC
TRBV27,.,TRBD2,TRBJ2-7,CASTKSAGGSSYEQYF,TGTGCCAGCACCAAGTCAGCGGGAGGCAGCTCCTACGAGCAGTACTTC
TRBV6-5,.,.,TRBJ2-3,CASSYSNEPDTQYF,TGTGCCAGCAGTTACTCGAATGAACCAGATACGCAGTATTTT
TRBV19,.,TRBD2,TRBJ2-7,CASSTQRERTYEQYF,TGTGCCAGTAGTACTCAGCGGGAGAGGACCTACGAGCAGTACTTC